This T cell receptor beta chain stems from a study of shared clonotypes between healthy human individuals. The CDR3 contains 17 residues. V lost 3 bases and J 2 bases, leaving 20 bases between the germline ends. Germline V gives CDR1 MNHEY, CDR2 SMNVEV (reference sequence). CD8 cells classed as naive were CD45RO-negative and positively selected for CCR7, excluding terminally differentiated effector memory CD45RA+ cells. In the original workflow: Because ImmunoSEQ provided only junction sequences with no quality scores, the filtering differed. Profiling relied on immunoSEQ multiplex PCR, and the TCRdb table lists in-frame clones only, not all of them. V and J calls and clone size are given by that table; D and trimming were obtained from the DNA. The sample carries some 2,000,000 clones, over 85% recorded once.

Sample: naive CD8+ T cells sorted from blood. The receptor comes from a man younger than 35 in good health. The chain couples TRBV27 to TRBJ2-7; perhaps TRBD1 as D (6 bases). The CDR3 DNA reads TGTGCCAGCAGTTTTTTAGGATCGCAGGGGAGCACCTACGAGCAGTACTTC. It is translated as CASSFLGSQGSTYEQYF.